These T cell receptor beta chains were read from a single sample in a study of identical twins. TCRdb re-derived calls from the 5' RACE reads in MiXCR, one entry per CDR3 protein. The sample carries 500,000 to 550,000 distinct CDR3 sequences, around 22% recorded once. The same specimen was also included in a second study, on yellow fever vaccine responses in identical twins.

Sequencing input: CD4+ T cells sorted from blood. The origin of the receptors is a woman aged 18-35 years in good health. The CDR3 runs from the conserved cysteine through the conserved F or W. Fields, in order: J gene, V gene, clone size, D gene, CDR3 DNA, CDR3 protein. D genes are given only for firm matches. A clone size is listed for some rows: how often the clone was seen (once, few, many), or a class if it is expanded.

>TRBJ2-3|TRBV27|.|.
TGTGCCAGCAGGCCAGACCTGTATTTTAGCACAGATACGCAGTATTTT
CASRPDLYFSTDTQYF
>TRBJ2-4|TRBV2|few|.
TGTGCCAGCAGTGGGCGGGGTACGCTAGCCAAAAACATTCAGTACTTC
CASSGRGTLAKNIQYF
>TRBJ2-7|TRBV6-6|few|.
TGTGCCAGCAGATCGAAGAACTACGAGCAGTACTTC
CASRSKNYEQYF
>TRBJ2-2|TRBV12-3/TRBV12-4|many|TRBD2
TGTGCCAGCAGTTTATCGGCTAGCGGGAGTCTGCGGGAGCTGTTTTTT
CASSLSASGSLRELFF
>TRBJ1-6|TRBV10-3|.|.
TGTGCCATCAGCGAGGGGTTAAATTCACCCCTCCACTTT
CAISEGLNSPLHF
>TRBJ1-2|TRBV20-1|.|.
TGCAGTGCTAGAGAAGGGTGGTATGGCTACACCTTC
CSAREGWYGYTF
>TRBJ2-1|TRBV6-1|.|TRBD2
TGTGCCAGCGGGGGGGACTACTCCTACAATGAGCAGTTCTTC
CASGGDYSYNEQFF
>TRBJ2-7|TRBV29-1|.|TRBD2
TGCAGCGTAGGACTAGCGCGCTACGAGCAGTACTTC
CSVGLARYEQYF
>TRBJ2-1|TRBV4-2|few|TRBD2
TGTGCCAGCAGCCACACCCCAGGGGGACTAGCTTACAATGAGCAGTTCTTC
CASSHTPGGLAYNEQFF
>TRBJ2-7|TRBV4-2|few|TRBD2
TGTGCCAGCAGCCAAGCGCAGCTAGCGGGAGGGAACTACGAGCAGTACTTC
CASSQAQLAGGNYEQYF
>TRBJ2-2|TRBV18|few|.
TGTGCCAGCTCACCTACGGATTTGAACACCGGGGAGCTGTTTTTT
CASSPTDLNTGELFF
>TRBJ2-7|TRBV5-4|few|.
TGTGCCAGCAGCTTGGTAGTACGAGGCGAGCAGTACTTC
CASSLVVRGEQYF
>TRBJ2-1|TRBV28|.|TRBD2
TGTGCCAGCAGGCCTGGAGCCCGGGGGGGATACAATGAGCAGTTCTTC
CASRPGARGGYNEQFF
>TRBJ2-1|TRBV12-3/TRBV12-4|few|.
TGTGCCAGCAATTTCCTTGGGGGGAGAGGCGTCCATGAGCAGTTCTTC
CASNFLGGRGVHEQFF
>TRBJ2-3|TRBV29-1|few|TRBD1
TGCAGCGTTCCAGGGGGTGCGGGCACAGATACGCAGTATTTT
CSVPGGAGTDTQYF
>TRBJ2-3|TRBV12-3/TRBV12-4|.|TRBD1
TGTGCCAGCAGTCCTCGGACAGGGGGAAGCACAGATACGCAGTATTTT
CASSPRTGGSTDTQYF
>TRBJ2-7|TRBV24-1|few|.
TGTGCCACCAGTGATTTGAACGAGCAGTACTTC
CATSDLNEQYF
>TRBJ2-5|TRBV15|.|TRBD1
TGTGCCACCAGCAGAAAAAAGACAGGGGGTCAACAAGAGACCCAGTACTTC
CATSRKKTGGQQETQYF
>TRBJ1-4|TRBV28|.|.
TGTGCCAGCAGTTCCCCGGGACGGAAACTGTTTTTT
CASSSPGRKLFF
>TRBJ1-1|TRBV9|many|.
TGTGCCAGCAGCCGGGCTAACACTGAAGCTTTCTTT
CASSRANTEAFF
>TRBJ1-5|TRBV11-2|.|.
TGTGCCAGCAGCCCGGACAACTCGGGCAATCAGCCCCAGCATTTT
CASSPDNSGNQPQHF
>TRBJ1-4|TRBV14|.|.
TGTGCCAGCAGCCAAGCACAGGTCCCAAATGAAAAACTGTTTTTT
CASSQAQVPNEKLFF
>TRBJ2-3|TRBV15|.|.
TGTGCCACCAGTACGCTTAAGGATACGCAGTATTTT
CATSTLKDTQYF
>TRBJ2-1|TRBV7-3|few|TRBD1
TGTGCCAGCAGCTTAAAGGGGGCAGGCAATGAGCAGTTCTTC
CASSLKGAGNEQFF
>TRBJ2-1|TRBV28|.|TRBD2
TGTGCCAGCAGTTTGGGGGGAAGTAGCGGGAGGATGAACAATGAGCAGTTCTTC
CASSLGGSSGRMNNEQFF
>TRBJ2-5|TRBV21-1|few|.
TGTGCCAGCAGCAAAGAAATAGTCAATGAAGAGACCCAGTACTTC
CASSKEIVNEETQYF